This paragraph covers one TCR beta chain sequence. The antigen is not known. This record comes from a study of T cell responses to AZD1222 COVID-19 vaccine. Study-level points and caveats: Only a handful of AZD1222 recipients, roughly 6 in all, had baseline seropositivity. An increase in Spike-specific TCR breadth and depth was observed after two AZD1222 doses. White British donors predominated, females outnumbered males, and clonal diversity was possibly underestimated. There were repertoire samples only from the period after the peak T cell response.

TCRdb's copy holds only in-frame clones and misses some; the assay was immunoSEQ multiplex PCR. The sample comprises 110,000 or so clones, roughly 90% of which are singletons, and around 2.3% rests with the top ten. Germline V lookup: CDR1 LGHDT, CDR2 YNNKEL (reference sequence). Trimming took off 5 bases at V and 11 bases at J, with 15 bases between the two ends. The CDR3 runs 12 residues. The chain is built from TRBV3-1 (or the pseudogene TRBV3-2) and TRBJ1-1; D gene unclear. This sequence was found in an adult in good health. Sequences were derived from peripheral blood, sampled on day 0 of AZD1222 vaccination. CDR3 residues: CASSEPPGRAFF. The CDR3 nucleotides are TGTGCCAGCAGCGAGCCCCCCGGGAGGGCTTTCTTT.